This T cell receptor beta chain appears in the sequencing data of a study of blood T cell repertoires in COVID-19 (dated by TCRdb to the early 2020s). Background for the entire study: Samples covering the acute and convalescent phases of COVID-19 were provided by collaborators in the United States, Italy and Spain. The material from the prospective study consisted of cDNA or gDNA derived from T cells, B-cell-depleted T cells, or PBMCs. Deeply sampled blood TCRbeta repertoires from subjects exposed to, actively infected with, or recovered from COVID-19 were included in the dataset. The repertoires were made available in a free public database intended to serve as a resource for research on the immune response to SARS-CoV-2. Samples were obtained from the ongoing ImmuneRACE study (first 160 participants) and from 1,254 subjects provided by 6 global collaborators. Sample metadata almost always included a de-identified subject ID, COVID-19 status, age in years and sex. Where available, HLA class I and class II types were taken from metadata supplied by the sample provider and were not determined by assay-based typing.

General conclusions and limits of the study: The quantity of clinical and demographic metadata differed by source and by participant and was supplied without curation.

Each collaborating institution followed its own protocols to collect whole blood in K2EDTA tubes. Collaborator samples were shipped for TCRbeta analysis as frozen whole blood, isolated PBMCs, or DNA extracted from either sample type. As regards this clone: Its antigen is unknown. No much larger clonotype is one base removed from it; base qualities were not supplied.

TCRbeta CDR3 regions were amplified from genomic DNA by means of the immunoSEQ Assay, a bias-controlled multiplex PCR. On the authors' methods: Within the assay, amplification of reference gene primers was used to estimate how many nucleated cells each sample contained. Sequence reads were collapsed and filtered to measure the absolute abundance of every unique TCRbeta CDR3 rearrangement. For each sample, productive Simpson clonality was calculated as the square root of Simpson's diversity index over productive rearrangements. Held by TCRdb, this immuneACCESS table contains in-frame sequences only and omits some clones. Under half of the omission traces to an unresolved V gene where checked; the cause of the rest is unknown. The V and J calls and clone size are taken from that table; D and trimming were inferred from the DNA. The sample profile shows over 120,000 clones; 65% to 85% of them were found once. Jointly, the top ten make up about 1.8% of the sample.

The germline V gene specifies SGHDN as CDR1 and FVKESK as CDR2. V and J are trimmed by 0 bases and 3 bases, and the gene matches miss 7 bases of the junction. The CDR3 sequence holds 16 residues, the cysteine and phenylalanine included. Only the CDR3 DNA is retained, 48 bases long and in frame from the first base. The chain is assembled from TRBV14 and TRBJ2-7; 8 middle bases align to TRBD2. The sample consisted of peripheral blood. The receptor was isolated from a woman in her sixties or seventies with acute or convalescent COVID-19. The DNA sequence is given as TGTGCCAGCAGCCAAGAGTCCGGGGGGGGACTCTACGAGCAGTACTTC. Translated, it gives CASSQESGGGLYEQYF.